The TCR beta chain under discussion was sequenced for a study of beta chain features in type 1 diabetes. As every portion of the isolated RNA was reverse transcribed, the sequencing read expressed TCRB transcripts. TCRdb keeps only in-frame clones here, not all; method: immunoSEQ multiplex PCR. The data contain around 250,000 clones, about 15% of them singletons. Regarding this clone: Its antigen is unknown.

With 5 bases removed from V and 2 bases from J, the gap between germline ends came to 13 bases. Per germline, CDR1 SNHLY and CDR2 FYNNEI. This CDR3 is built from 14 residues. Regarding the study as a whole: Researchers report that Type 1 diabetes patients had moderately but significantly shorter TCRB CDR3s across all four CD4+ subsets.

The clonotype originates from a man aged 25-45 years with type 1 diabetes. What was sequenced was naive CD4+ T cells from blood. The J gene is TRBJ2-7, the V gene TRBV2; tentative D call: TRBD1 (6 bases). The DNA of the CDR3 is TGTGCCAGCAGTCCCTCCGGGACAACCTACGAGCAGTACTTC. Translated: CASSPSGTTYEQYF.